The 3 T cell receptor beta chains in this list originate from one sample, sequenced in a study of beta chain features in type 1 diabetes. Expressed TCRB transcripts got sequenced, as all isolated RNA was reverse transcribed. The table came from immunoSEQ multiplex PCR; TCRdb's copy has only in-frame clones and leaves some out. The profile shows roughly 240,000 clones, about 70% of them singletons. Material for sequencing was naive CD4+ T cells from blood. The receptors derive from a man aged 25-45 years in good health.

In its sample, this clone was seen a few times. V usage is TRBV10-3 and J usage is TRBJ2-7; 8 bases line up with TRBD2. CDR1 ENHRY and CDR2 SYGVKD come from the germline V gene. V lost 10 bases to trimming and J lost 0 bases; unmatched junction nucleotides: 11. The CDR3 extends over 15 amino acids. This CDR3 is CASGARSGSSYEQYF. Here the CDR3 DNA reads TGTGCCAGTGGAGCGCGGAGCGGGAGCTCCTACGAGCAGTACTTC.

This rearrangement joins TRBV7-2 to TRBJ1-2; D not resolved. Deletions cut 3 bases from V and 5 bases from J, with 10 bases between. From germline, CDR1 is SGHTA and CDR2 FQGNSA. The CDR3 runs to 13 residues. CDR3 residues: CASSFGREYGYTF. In nucleotides, the CDR3 is TGTGCCAGCAGCTTTGGTAGGGAATATGGCTACACCTTC.

This clone was counted a few times. This chain uses TRBV30 with TRBJ2-5, with D possibly being TRBD1 or TRBD2 (5 bases each). The V gene's germline CDR1 is GTSNPN and CDR2 SVGIG (reference sequence). V shed 7 bases and J shed 1 base, with 16 bases lying between them. There are 14 residues in the CDR3. The CDR3 loop reads CAFLPGRLQETQYF. The CDR3 nucleotides are TGTGCCTTCCTGCCGGGACGGCTCCAAGAGACCCAGTACTTC.